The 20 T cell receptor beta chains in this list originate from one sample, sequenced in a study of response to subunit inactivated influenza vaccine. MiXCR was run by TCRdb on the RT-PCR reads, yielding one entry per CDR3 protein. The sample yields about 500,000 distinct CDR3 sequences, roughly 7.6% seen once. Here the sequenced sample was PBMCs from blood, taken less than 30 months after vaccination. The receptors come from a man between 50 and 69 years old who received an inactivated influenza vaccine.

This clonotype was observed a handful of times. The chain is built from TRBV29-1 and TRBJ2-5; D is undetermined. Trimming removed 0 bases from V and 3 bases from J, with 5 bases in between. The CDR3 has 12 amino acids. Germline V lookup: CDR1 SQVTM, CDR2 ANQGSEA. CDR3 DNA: TGCAGCGTTGAAGACGATAAAGAGACCCAGTACTTC. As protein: CSVEDDKETQYF.

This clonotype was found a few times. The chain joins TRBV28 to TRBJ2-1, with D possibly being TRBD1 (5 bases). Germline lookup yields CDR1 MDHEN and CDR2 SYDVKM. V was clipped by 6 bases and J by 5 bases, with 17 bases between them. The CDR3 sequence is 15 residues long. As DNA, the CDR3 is TGTGCCAGCAGCTTAGGGGTATCTGCCCACAATGAGCAGTTCTTC. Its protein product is CASSLGVSAHNEQFF. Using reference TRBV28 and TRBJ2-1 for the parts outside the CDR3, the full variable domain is DVKVTQSSRYLVKRTGEKVFLECVQDMDHENMFWYRQDPGLGLRLIYFSYDVKMKEKGDIPEGYSVSREKKERFSLILESASTNQTSMYLCASSLGVSAHNEQFFGPGTRLTVL.

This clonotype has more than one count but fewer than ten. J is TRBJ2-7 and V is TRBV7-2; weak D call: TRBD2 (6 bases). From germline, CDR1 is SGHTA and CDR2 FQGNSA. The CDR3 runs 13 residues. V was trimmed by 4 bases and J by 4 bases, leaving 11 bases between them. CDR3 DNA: TGTGCCAGCAGCTCCCGGGGGAAGTACGAGCAGTACTTC. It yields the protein CASSSRGKYEQYF.

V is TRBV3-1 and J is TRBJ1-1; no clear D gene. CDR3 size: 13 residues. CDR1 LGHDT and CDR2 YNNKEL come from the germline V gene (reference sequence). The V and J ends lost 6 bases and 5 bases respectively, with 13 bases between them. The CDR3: CASRHGRGTEAFF. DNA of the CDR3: TGTGCCAGCAGACACGGCCGGGGAACTGAAGCTTTCTTT.

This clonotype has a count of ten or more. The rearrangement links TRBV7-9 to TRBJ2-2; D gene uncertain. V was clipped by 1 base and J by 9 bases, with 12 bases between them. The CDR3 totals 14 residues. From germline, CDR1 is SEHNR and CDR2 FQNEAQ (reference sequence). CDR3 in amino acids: CASSLEKARRELFF. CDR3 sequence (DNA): TGTGCCAGCAGCTTAGAAAAGGCAAGGAGGGAGCTGTTTTTT.

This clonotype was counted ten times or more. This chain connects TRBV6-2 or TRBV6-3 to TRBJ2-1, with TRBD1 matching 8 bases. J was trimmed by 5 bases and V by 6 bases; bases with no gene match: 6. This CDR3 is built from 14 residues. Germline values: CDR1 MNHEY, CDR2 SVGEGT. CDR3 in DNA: TGTGCCAGCAGAACAGGGGGTATTCACAATGAGCAGTTCTTC. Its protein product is CASRTGGIHNEQFF.

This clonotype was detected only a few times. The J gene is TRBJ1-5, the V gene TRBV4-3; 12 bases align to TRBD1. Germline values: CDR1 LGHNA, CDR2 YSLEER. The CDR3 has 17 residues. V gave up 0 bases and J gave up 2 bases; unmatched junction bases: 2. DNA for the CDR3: TGCGCCAGCAGCCAAGAGGGACAGGGGGCTTGCAATCAGCCCCAGCATTTT. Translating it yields CASSQEGQGACNQPQHF.

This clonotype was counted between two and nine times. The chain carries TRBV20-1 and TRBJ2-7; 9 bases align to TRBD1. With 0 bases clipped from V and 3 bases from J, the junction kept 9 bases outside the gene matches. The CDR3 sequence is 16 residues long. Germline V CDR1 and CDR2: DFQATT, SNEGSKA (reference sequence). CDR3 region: CSARDGHRGLSYEQYF. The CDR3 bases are TGCAGTGCTAGAGACGGGCACAGGGGGCTCAGCTACGAGCAGTACTTC.

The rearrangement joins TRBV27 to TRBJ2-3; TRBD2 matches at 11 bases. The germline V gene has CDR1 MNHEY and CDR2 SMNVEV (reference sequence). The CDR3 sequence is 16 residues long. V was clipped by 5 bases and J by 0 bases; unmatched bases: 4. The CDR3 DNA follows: TGTGCCAGCAGTCTAGCGGGAGGTGTTAGCACAGATACGCAGTATTTT. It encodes CASSLAGGVSTDTQYF.

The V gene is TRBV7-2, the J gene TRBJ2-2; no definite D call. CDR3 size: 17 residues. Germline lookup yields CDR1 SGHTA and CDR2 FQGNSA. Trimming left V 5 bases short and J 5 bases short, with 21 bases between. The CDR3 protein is CASSPSPGVAGTGELFF. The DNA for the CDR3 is TGTGCCAGCAGCCCCTCCCCCGGAGTAGCTGGGACCGGGGAGCTGTTTTTT. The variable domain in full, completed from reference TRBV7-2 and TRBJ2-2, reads GAGVSQSPSNKVTEKGKDVELRCDPISGHTALYWYRQSLGQGLEFLIYFQGNSAPDKSGLPSDRFSAERTGGSVSTLTIQRTQQEDSAVYLCASSPSPGVAGTGELFFGEGSRLTVL.

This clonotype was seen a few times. As DNA, the CDR3 is TGCGCCAGCAGCCAAGACACCCCGGAAAGCTCCTACAATGAGCAGTTCTTC. Translating it yields CASSQDTPESSYNEQFF. The chain carries TRBV4-3 and TRBJ2-1; no clear D gene. Trimming took 0 bases from V and 0 from J, leaving 12 bases between them. This CDR3 comprises 17 residues. Germline CDR1 is LGHNA and CDR2 is YSLEER.

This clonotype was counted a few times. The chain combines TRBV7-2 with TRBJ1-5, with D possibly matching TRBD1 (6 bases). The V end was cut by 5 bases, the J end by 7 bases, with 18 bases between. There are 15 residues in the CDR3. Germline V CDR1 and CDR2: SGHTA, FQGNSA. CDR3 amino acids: CASSPGAGVRQPQHF. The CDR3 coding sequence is TGTGCCAGCAGCCCCGGGGCAGGGGTACGGCAGCCCCAGCATTTT.

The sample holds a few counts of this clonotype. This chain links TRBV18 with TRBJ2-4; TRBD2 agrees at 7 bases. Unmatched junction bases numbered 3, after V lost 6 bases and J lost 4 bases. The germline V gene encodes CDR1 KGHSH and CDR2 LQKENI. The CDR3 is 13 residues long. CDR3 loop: CASSLAEKNIQYF. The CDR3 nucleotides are TGTGCCAGCTCCCTAGCGGAAAAAAACATTCAGTACTTC.

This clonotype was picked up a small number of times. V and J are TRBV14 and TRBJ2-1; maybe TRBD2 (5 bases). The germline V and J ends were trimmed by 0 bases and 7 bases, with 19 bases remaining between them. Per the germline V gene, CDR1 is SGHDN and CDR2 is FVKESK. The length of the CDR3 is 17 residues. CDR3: CASSQDRSRPPGNEQFF. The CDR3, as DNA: TGTGCCAGCAGCCAAGATCGGTCCAGGCCACCGGGGAATGAGCAGTTCTTC. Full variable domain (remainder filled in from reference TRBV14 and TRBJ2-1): EAGVTQFPSHSVIEKGQTVTLRCDPISGHDNLYWYRRVMGKEIKFLLHFVKESKQDESGMPNNRFLAERTGGTYSTLKVQPAELEDSGVYFCASSQDRSRPPGNEQFFGPGTRLTVL.

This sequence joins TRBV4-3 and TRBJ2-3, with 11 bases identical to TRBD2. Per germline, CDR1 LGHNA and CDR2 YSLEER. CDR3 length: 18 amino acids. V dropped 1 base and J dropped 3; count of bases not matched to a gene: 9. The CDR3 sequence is CASSQAPLAGGMTDTQYF. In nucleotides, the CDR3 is TGCGCCAGCAGCCAAGCCCCCCTAGCGGGAGGCATGACAGATACGCAGTATTTT.

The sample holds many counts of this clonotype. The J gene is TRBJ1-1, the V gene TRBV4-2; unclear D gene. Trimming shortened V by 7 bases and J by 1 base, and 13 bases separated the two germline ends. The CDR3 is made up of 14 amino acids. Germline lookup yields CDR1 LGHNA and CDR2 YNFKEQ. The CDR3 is CASISGASNTEAFF. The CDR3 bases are TGTGCCAGCATTTCCGGCGCTTCGAACACTGAAGCTTTCTTT.

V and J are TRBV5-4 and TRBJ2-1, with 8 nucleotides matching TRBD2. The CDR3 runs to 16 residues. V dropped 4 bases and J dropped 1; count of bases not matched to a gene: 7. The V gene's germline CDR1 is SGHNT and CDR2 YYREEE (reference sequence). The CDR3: CASSAGTSVSYNEQFF. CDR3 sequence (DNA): TGTGCCAGCAGCGCCGGGACTAGTGTGTCCTACAATGAGCAGTTCTTC.

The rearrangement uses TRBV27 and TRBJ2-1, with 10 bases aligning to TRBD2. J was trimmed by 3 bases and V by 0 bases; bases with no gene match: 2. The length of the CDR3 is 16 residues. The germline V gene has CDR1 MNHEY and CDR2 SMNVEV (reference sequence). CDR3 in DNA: TGTGCCAGCAGTTTATCTACTAGCGGGAACTACAATGAGCAGTTCTTC. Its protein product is CASSLSTSGNYNEQFF.

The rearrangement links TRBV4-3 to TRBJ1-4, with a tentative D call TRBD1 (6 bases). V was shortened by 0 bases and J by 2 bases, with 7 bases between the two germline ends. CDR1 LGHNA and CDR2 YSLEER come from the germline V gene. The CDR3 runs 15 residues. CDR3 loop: CASSQDRGTNEKLFF. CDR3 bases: TGCGCCAGCAGCCAAGATAGGGGGACTAATGAAAAACTGTTTTTT.

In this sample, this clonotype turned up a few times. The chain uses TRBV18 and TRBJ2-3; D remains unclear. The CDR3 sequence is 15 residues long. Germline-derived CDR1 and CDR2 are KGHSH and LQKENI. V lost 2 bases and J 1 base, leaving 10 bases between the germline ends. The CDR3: CASSPKSTGTDTQYF. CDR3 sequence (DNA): TGTGCCAGCTCACCAAAATCTACAGGCACAGATACGCAGTATTTT.